This T cell receptor beta chain is drawn from a study of control samples from healthy donors and cancer patients. V was clipped by 5 bases and J by 2 bases, with 15 bases between them. Per the germline V gene, CDR1 is SGHDT and CDR2 is YYEEEE. The CDR3 extends over 15 amino acids. TCRdb's copy holds only in-frame clones and misses some; the assay was immunoSEQ multiplex PCR. The table shows about 130,000 clones, with over 90% occurring only once. This receptor was identified in a man aged 60 to 75 with colorectal cancer. The V gene is TRBV5-6, the J gene TRBJ2-3; tentatively, D is TRBD2 (7 bases). Material: PBMCs. The CDR3 DNA reads TGTGCCAGCAGGGGTCTGGCGGGGGCCACAGATACGCAGTATTTT. Amino acid sequence: CASRGLAGATDTQYF. The entire variable domain, with the rest obtained from reference TRBV5-6 and TRBJ2-3, is as follows: DAGVTQSPTHLIKTRGQQVTLRCSPKSGHDTVSWYQQALGQGPQFIFQYYEEEERQRGNFPDRFSGHQFPNYSSELNVNALLLGDSALYLCASRGLAGATDTQYFGPGTRLTVL.